This is a list of T cell receptor beta chains from one sample in a study of cytomegalovirus exposure and HLA in healthy donors. Sequencing was performed with immunoSEQ multiplex PCR; in TCRdb, only in-frame clones are kept and a portion is missing. The table has about 90,000 clones, 62% seen once. The sequencing sample was made of PBMCs. All receptors derive from a woman aged 25 to 39 in good health and CMV-seropositive. The CDR3 runs from the conserved cysteine through the conserved F or W. D genes are given only for firm matches. Size tells how often a clone was seen (once, few, many) or the class of an expanded clone, and some rows leave it out.

v_gene: TRBV19; j_gene: TRBJ2-2; abundance: .; d_gene: TRBD1; CDR3aa: CASSTDRGTAASGELFF; CDR3nt: TGTGCCAGTAGTACGGACAGGGGGACGGCCGCATCCGGGGAGCTGTTTTTT
v_gene: TRBV10-3; j_gene: TRBJ1-3; abundance: few; d_gene: .; CDR3aa: CAISEGASGNTIYF; CDR3nt: TGTGCCATCAGTGAGGGGGCTTCTGGAAACACCATATATTTT
v_gene: TRBV18; j_gene: TRBJ2-7; abundance: .; d_gene: .; CDR3aa: CASSQGTYEQYF; CDR3nt: TGTGCCAGCTCACAGGGGACCTACGAGCAGTACTTC
v_gene: TRBV28; j_gene: TRBJ2-2; abundance: .; d_gene: .; CDR3aa: CASSLLGANTGELFF; CDR3nt: TGTGCCAGCAGTTTATTAGGGGCGAACACCGGGGAGCTGTTTTTT
v_gene: TRBV9; j_gene: TRBJ2-1; abundance: .; d_gene: .; CDR3aa: CASTGSGGPILEQFF; CDR3nt: TGTGCCAGCACCGGGTCCGGGGGGCCTATCCTTGAGCAGTTCTTC
v_gene: TRBV9; j_gene: TRBJ2-3; abundance: .; d_gene: TRBD2; CDR3aa: CASSVAGGDTQYF; CDR3nt: TGTGCCAGCAGCGTAGCGGGGGGGGATACGCAGTATTTT
v_gene: TRBV20-1; j_gene: TRBJ2-1; abundance: .; d_gene: .; CDR3aa: CSATPYNEQFF; CDR3nt: TGCAGTGCAACACCGTACAATGAGCAGTTCTTC
v_gene: TRBV25-1; j_gene: TRBJ2-7; abundance: .; d_gene: .; CDR3aa: CASKQETYEQYF; CDR3nt: TGTGCCAGTAAACAGGAGACCTACGAGCAGTACTTC
v_gene: TRBV4-3; j_gene: TRBJ1-1; abundance: once; d_gene: .; CDR3aa: CASSQGPDLNTEAFF; CDR3nt: TGCGCCAGCAGCCAGGGGCCCGACCTGAACACTGAAGCTTTCTTT
v_gene: TRBV5-4; j_gene: TRBJ2-7; abundance: few; d_gene: .; CDR3aa: CASSDARGAGEQYF; CDR3nt: TGTGCCAGCAGCGACGCCCGGGGGGCGGGCGAGCAGTACTTC
v_gene: TRBV2; j_gene: TRBJ1-6; abundance: few; d_gene: TRBD1; CDR3aa: CASSPGTGRNSPLHF; CDR3nt: TGTGCCAGCAGTCCCGGGACAGGGAGGAATTCACCCCTCCACTTT
v_gene: TRBV5-1; j_gene: TRBJ1-2; abundance: few; d_gene: .; CDR3aa: CASSPSLDSGVGYTF; CDR3nt: TGCGCCAGCAGCCCTTCCTTGGACAGCGGTGTGGGCTACACCTTC
v_gene: TRBV18; j_gene: TRBJ1-1; abundance: .; d_gene: .; CDR3aa: CASSPSVSGLNTEAFF; CDR3nt: TGTGCCAGCTCACCATCTGTCTCAGGGCTGAACACTGAAGCTTTCTTT
v_gene: TRBV4-2; j_gene: TRBJ2-3; abundance: .; d_gene: TRBD2; CDR3aa: CASSQDLRVRLAGTDTQYF; CDR3nt: TGTGCCAGCAGCCAAGATCTTCGGGTCAGGCTAGCGGGCACAGATACGCAGTATTTT
v_gene: TRBV7-9; j_gene: TRBJ1-4; abundance: .; d_gene: .; CDR3aa: CASSETPTQGEKLFF; CDR3nt: TGTGCCAGCAGCGAGACACCCACTCAGGGTGAAAAACTGTTTTTT
v_gene: TRBV5-1; j_gene: TRBJ2-7; abundance: few; d_gene: .; CDR3aa: CASSLRSTTPGEQYF; CDR3nt: TGCGCCAGCAGCTTGAGGAGCACTACCCCAGGGGAGCAGTACTTC
v_gene: TRBV2; j_gene: TRBJ1-1; abundance: .; d_gene: .; CDR3aa: CASSEAKEEMNTEAFF; CDR3nt: TGTGCCAGCAGCGAGGCGAAGGAGGAGATGAACACTGAAGCTTTCTTT
v_gene: TRBV19; j_gene: TRBJ2-3; abundance: .; d_gene: .; CDR3aa: CASSTRRGTDTQYF; CDR3nt: TGTGCCAGTAGTACCAGGCGAGGCACAGATACGCAGTATTTT
v_gene: TRBV18; j_gene: TRBJ2-5; abundance: few; d_gene: TRBD2; CDR3aa: CASSKRGVQETQYF; CDR3nt: TGTGCCAGCTCAAAGCGGGGGGTGCAAGAGACCCAGTACTTC
v_gene: TRBV18; j_gene: TRBJ2-3; abundance: .; d_gene: TRBD2; CDR3aa: CASSPLRGGDDTQYF; CDR3nt: TGTGCCAGCTCACCACTAAGGGGAGGGGATGATACGCAGTATTTT
v_gene: TRBV5-1; j_gene: TRBJ2-3; abundance: .; d_gene: .; CDR3aa: CASSSGSSSTDTQYF; CDR3nt: TGCGCCAGCAGCTCCGGTTCTTCTAGCACAGATACGCAGTATTTT
v_gene: TRBV6-1; j_gene: TRBJ2-7; abundance: few; d_gene: .; CDR3aa: CASTSLTGRRGEQYF; CDR3nt: TGTGCCAGCACCTCTTTGACAGGCCGACGGGGCGAGCAGTACTTC
v_gene: TRBV12-5; j_gene: TRBJ2-5; abundance: .; d_gene: TRBD2; CDR3aa: CASGLGLAGPQETQYF; CDR3nt: TGTGCTAGTGGTTTGGGGCTAGCGGGACCACAAGAGACCCAGTACTTC
v_gene: TRBV4-2; j_gene: TRBJ1-4; abundance: .; d_gene: .; CDR3aa: CASSLPGLINEKLFF; CDR3nt: TGTGCCAGCAGCCTTCCGGGACTGATAAATGAAAAACTGTTTTTT
v_gene: TRBV12-5; j_gene: TRBJ2-3; abundance: .; d_gene: .; CDR3aa: CASGLVQGLRTDTQYF; CDR3nt: TGTGCTAGTGGTTTGGTACAGGGTTTGCGCACAGATACGCAGTATTTT
v_gene: TRBV19; j_gene: TRBJ2-1; abundance: few; d_gene: TRBD2; CDR3aa: CASTSQGGGAWEQFF; CDR3nt: TGTGCCAGTACAAGCCAGGGCGGGGGGGCTTGGGAGCAGTTCTTC
v_gene: TRBV18; j_gene: TRBJ1-1; abundance: .; d_gene: .; CDR3aa: CASSPGQTPYMNTEAFF; CDR3nt: TGTGCCAGCTCACCGGGCCAGACCCCTTACATGAACACTGAAGCTTTCTTT
v_gene: TRBV29-1; j_gene: TRBJ1-5; abundance: .; d_gene: .; CDR3aa: CSVTDPGEPQHF; CDR3nt: TGCAGCGTTACGGACCCGGGGGAGCCCCAGCATTTT
v_gene: TRBV27; j_gene: TRBJ2-7; abundance: .; d_gene: .; CDR3aa: CASSLTLAGAKGEQYF; CDR3nt: TGTGCCAGCAGTTTAACGCTGGCGGGGGCCAAGGGGGAGCAGTACTTC
v_gene: TRBV18; j_gene: TRBJ2-5; abundance: .; d_gene: .; CDR3aa: CASSRGYETQYF; CDR3nt: TGTGCCAGCTCGAGGGGGTACGAGACCCAGTACTTC
v_gene: TRBV9; j_gene: TRBJ1-2; abundance: few; d_gene: TRBD1; CDR3aa: CASSAGTGTNYGYTF; CDR3nt: TGTGCCAGCAGCGCCGGGACAGGAACTAACTATGGCTACACCTTC
v_gene: TRBV10-3; j_gene: TRBJ1-1; abundance: .; d_gene: .; CDR3aa: CAISERGGEEAFF; CDR3nt: TGTGCCATCAGTGAGAGGGGGGGGGAGGAAGCTTTCTTT